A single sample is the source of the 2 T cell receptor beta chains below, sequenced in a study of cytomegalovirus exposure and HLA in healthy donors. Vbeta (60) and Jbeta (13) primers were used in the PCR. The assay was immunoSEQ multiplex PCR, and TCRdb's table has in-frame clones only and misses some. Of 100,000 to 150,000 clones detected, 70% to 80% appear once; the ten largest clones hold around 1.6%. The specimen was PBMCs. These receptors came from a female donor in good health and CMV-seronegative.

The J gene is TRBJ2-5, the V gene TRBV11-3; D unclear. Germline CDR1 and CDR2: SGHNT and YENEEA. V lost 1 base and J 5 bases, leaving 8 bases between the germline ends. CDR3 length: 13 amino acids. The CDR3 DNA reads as TGTGCCAGCAGCTTAGGACTTTACGAGACCCAGTACTTC. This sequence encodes CASSLGLYETQYF.

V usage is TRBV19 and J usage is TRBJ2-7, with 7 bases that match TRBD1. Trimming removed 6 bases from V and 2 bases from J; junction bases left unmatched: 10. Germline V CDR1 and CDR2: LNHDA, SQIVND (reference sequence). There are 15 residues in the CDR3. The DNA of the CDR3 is TGTGCCAGTAGCCCTCTTGAGGGACAGACCTACGAGCAGTACTTC. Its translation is CASSPLEGQTYEQYF.